Listed here are 24 T cell receptor beta chains from one sample, sequenced in a study of Ad26.COV2.S vaccination and SARS-CoV-2 variants. Assay used: immunoSEQ multiplex PCR; TCRdb lists only in-frame clones, some missing. The sample has about 370,000 clones; around 85% are singletons. Treatment of the sample: approximately 18 received Ad26.COV2.S at low or high dose, single or two shots; five or six received placebo; per-sample allocation not given. Sampling was performed 63 days after the first vaccine or placebo injection. Here the sequenced sample was peripheral blood, taken in a trial of Ad26.COV2.S vaccine versus placebo. The receptors come from a person between 18 and 60 years old who received the Ad26.COV2.S COVID-19 vaccine or a placebo.

The chain recombines TRBV27 with TRBJ1-6; 7 nucleotides line up with TRBD1. The CDR3 extends over 15 amino acids. The germline CDR1 and CDR2 sequences are MNHEY and SMNVEV (reference sequence). The V and J ends lost 5 bases and 6 bases, in that order; junction bases with no gene match: 7. The CDR3 sequence is CASSAGTAGNSPLHF. CDR3 nucleotides: TGTGCCAGCAGTGCGGGGACAGCGGGTAATTCACCCCTCCACTTT.

The J gene is TRBJ1-1, the V gene TRBV5-6; possible D gene TRBD1, 6 bases. Germline CDR1 and CDR2: SGHDT and YYEEEE. Deletions cut 5 bases from V and 8 bases from J, with 13 bases between. The CDR3 spans 12 residues. The CDR3 DNA follows: TGTGCCAGCAGTTCAACAGGGAGGGAAGCTTTCTTT. Translated: CASSSTGREAFF. Filled out from reference TRBV5-6 and TRBJ1-1, the complete variable domain reads DAGVTQSPTHLIKTRGQQVTLRCSPKSGHDTVSWYQQALGQGPQFIFQYYEEEERQRGNFPDRFSGHQFPNYSSELNVNALLLGDSALYLCASSSTGREAFFGQGTRLTVV.

The chain uses TRBV2 and TRBJ2-3; 10 bases are shared with TRBD2. J gave up 1 base and V 6 bases, and 1 base lay outside the gene matches. The CDR3 spans 14 residues. CDR1 is SNHLY and CDR2 is FYNNEI in the germline V gene. CDR3 region: CASRGLAGTDTQYF. CDR3 bases: TGTGCCAGCAGAGGACTAGCGGGCACAGATACGCAGTATTTT.

This chain links TRBV7-9 with TRBJ1-1; the D gene is possibly TRBD1 (5 bases). This CDR3 contains 14 residues. Trimming removed 5 bases from V and 7 bases from J, with 17 bases in between. Per germline, CDR1 SEHNR and CDR2 FQNEAQ (reference sequence). The CDR3 is CASSPLRERNEAFF. For the CDR3, the DNA is TGTGCCAGCAGCCCTCTCAGGGAGAGGAATGAAGCTTTCTTT.

The chain uses TRBV9 and TRBJ2-3; D gene ambiguous. Deletions cut 1 base from V and 1 base from J, with 13 bases between. Germline values: CDR1 SGDLS, CDR2 YYNGEE. The CDR3 spans 16 residues. The CDR3: CASSVTARVGTDTQYF. Here the CDR3 DNA reads TGTGCCAGCAGCGTAACCGCACGCGTGGGCACAGATACGCAGTATTTT. The entire variable domain, with the rest obtained from reference TRBV9 and TRBJ2-3, is as follows: DSGVTQTPKHLITATGQRVTLRCSPRSGDLSVYWYQQSLDQGLQFLIQYYNGEERAKGNILERFSAQQFPDLHSELNLSSLELGDSALYFCASSVTARVGTDTQYFGPGTRLTVL.

The chain carries TRBV5-6 and TRBJ1-1; D is possibly TRBD1 (5 bases). V lost 4 bases to trimming and J lost 11 bases, with 21 bases between them. The CDR3 is 14 residues long. CDR1 SGHDT and CDR2 YYEEEE come from the germline V gene. The CDR3 nucleotides read TGTGCCAGCAGCCGGAGGTGGGACGGGAGGAACGCTTTCTTT. Its translation: CASSRRWDGRNAFF.

J is TRBJ1-2 and V is TRBV5-6, with unresolved D. Germline V gives CDR1 SGHDT, CDR2 YYEEEE. V lost 0 bases and J 4 bases, leaving 7 bases between the germline ends. The CDR3 loop spans 13 amino acids. CDR3 DNA sequence: TGTGCCAGCAGCTTGGACTGGCTCTATGGCTACACCTTC. Translation gives CASSLDWLYGYTF.

This chain uses TRBV27 with TRBJ2-1; TRBD2 agrees at 8 bases. Germline CDR1 MNHEY, CDR2 SMNVEV (reference sequence). The ends lost 5 bases at V and 8 bases at J; junction bases unmatched: 11. The CDR3 is made up of 15 amino acids. The CDR3 here is CASSLGPGGSHEQFF. The CDR3 DNA sequence: TGTGCCAGCAGTCTCGGCCCGGGGGGGAGCCATGAGCAGTTCTTC.

This CDR3 reads CASSDRGTNYGYTF. CDR3 nucleotide sequence: TGCGCCAGCAGTGATCGAGGAACAAACTATGGCTACACCTTC. V is TRBV10-2 and J is TRBJ1-2; D is uncertain. Trimming took off 3 bases at V and 2 bases at J, with 10 bases between the two ends. Germline assignment: CDR1 WSHSY and CDR2 SAAADI. The CDR3 contains 14 residues.

This chain connects TRBV9 to TRBJ2-2; 12 nucleotides line up with TRBD2. Germline V gene data show CDR1 as SGDLS and CDR2 as YYNGEE. V was clipped by 2 bases and J by 3 bases; unmatched bases: 8. The CDR3 has 18 residues. In DNA form, the CDR3 reads TGTGCCAGCAGCGTCGGACTAGCGGGGAGGAAAGACACCGGGGAGCTGTTTTTT. This translates into CASSVGLAGRKDTGELFF.

This sequence joins TRBV6-5 and TRBJ1-5; D is possibly TRBD1 (5 bases). This CDR3 comprises 14 residues. Trimming cost V 2 bases and J 7 bases, with 12 bases left between them. The germline V gene has CDR1 MNHEY and CDR2 SVGAGI. CDR3 region: CASSYGPGDQPQHF. CDR3 in DNA: TGTGCCAGCAGTTACGGGCCCGGGGACCAGCCCCAGCATTTT.

The chain joins TRBV27 to TRBJ1-2; D is unresolved. The ends were cut back, 6 bases at V and 4 bases at J, with 18 bases in the middle. There are 15 residues in the CDR3. Germline lookup yields CDR1 MNHEY and CDR2 SMNVEV (reference sequence). The CDR3 sequence is CASSPREHRIYGYTF. The CDR3 DNA sequence: TGTGCCAGCAGCCCTCGGGAGCACCGCATCTATGGCTACACCTTC.

This chain links TRBV19 with TRBJ2-7; D is uncertain. Germline V gene sequence: CDR1 LNHDA, CDR2 SQIVND (reference sequence). The ends were cut back, 3 bases at V and 1 base at J, with 10 bases in the middle. This CDR3 has 14 residues. Written as DNA, the CDR3 is TGTGCCAGTAGTATTTTCCTCTCATCCTACGAGCAGTACTTC. Its protein product is CASSIFLSSYEQYF.

V usage is TRBV5-1 and J usage is TRBJ2-7; D is possibly TRBD1 or TRBD2 (5 bases each). The germline CDR1 and CDR2 sequences are SGHRS and YFSETQ. Deletions cut 4 bases from V and 4 bases from J, with 27 bases between. This CDR3 has 18 residues. The CDR3 DNA reads as TGCGCCAGCAGCCTTGGACGAACCGGGACCTTAGGACGTTACGAGCAGTACTTC. Translating it yields CASSLGRTGTLGRYEQYF. Full variable domain (missing parts from reference TRBV5-1 and TRBJ2-7): KAGVTQTPRYLIKTRGQQVTLSCSPISGHRSVSWYQQTPGQGLQFLFEYFSETQRNKGNFPGRFSGRQFSNSRSEMNVSTLELGDSALYLCASSLGRTGTLGRYEQYFGPGTRLTVT.

The rearrangement uses TRBV12-3 or TRBV12-4 and TRBJ2-7; possibly TRBD1 for D (5 bases). V gave up 3 bases and J gave up 6 bases, with 12 bases separating them. CDR3 length: 13 amino acids. The CDR3: CASSFMGRPEQYF. CDR3 bases: TGTGCCAGCAGTTTTATGGGGCGGCCCGAGCAGTACTTC.

This clone appeared once. J is TRBJ2-3 and V is TRBV19; no clear D. V was trimmed by 3 bases and J by 5 bases, leaving 18 bases between them. There are 16 residues in the CDR3. In germline, CDR1 is LNHDA, CDR2 SQIVND (reference sequence). The CDR3 here is CASSISSSPPGDTQYF. The CDR3 DNA reads TGTGCCAGTAGTATCTCATCGTCCCCCCCGGGAGATACGCAGTATTTT.

This chain links TRBV3-1 (or the pseudogene TRBV3-2) with TRBJ2-3, with TRBD2 identical over 12 bases. The CDR3 is made up of 14 amino acids. The germline gives CDR1 LGHDT, CDR2 YNNKEL (reference sequence). V was clipped by 7 bases and J by 6 bases; unmatched bases: 5. The CDR3 loop is CASTRTSGDDTQYF. The CDR3, as DNA: TGTGCCAGCACCAGGACTAGCGGGGACGATACGCAGTATTTT.

Worth noting for this clone: A read error may account for a junction end that differs from germline. The chain carries TRBV5-1 and TRBJ1-6; the D is unclear. CDR3 length equals 16 residues. In germline, CDR1 is SGHRS, CDR2 YFSETQ. The CDR3 coding sequence is TGCGCCAGCAGCGTTTCCCCCAGCTCCAATAATTCACCCCTCCACTTT. Translated: CASSVSPSSNNSPLHF.

The J gene is TRBJ1-4, the V gene TRBV25-1, with D unclear. CDR1 MGHDK and CDR2 SYGVNS come from the germline V gene. The CDR3 is made up of 12 amino acids. V gave up 4 bases and J gave up 4 bases, with 4 bases separating them. The CDR3 region has the DNA TGTGCCAGCAGTGTAGTTAATGAAAAACTGTTTTTT. It yields the protein CASSVVNEKLFF.

The V and J genes are TRBV7-9 and TRBJ1-1; D unresolved. The CDR3 consists of 15 residues. V lost 5 bases, J lost 0 bases, and 13 bases lay in between. Germline CDR1 is SEHNR and CDR2 is FQNEAQ (reference sequence). CDR3 DNA sequence: TGTGCCAGCAGCACCGACCATGAAATGAACACTGAAGCTTTCTTT. Amino acids: CASSTDHEMNTEAFF.

The genes are TRBV18 and TRBJ2-5; D is ambiguous. V lost 4 bases, J lost 0 bases, and 18 bases lay in between. CDR1 is KGHSH, CDR2 LQKENI, per germline. The CDR3 extends over 17 amino acids. CDR3 in amino acids: CASSRVGGTWNQETQYF. DNA for the CDR3: TGTGCCAGCTCACGAGTCGGTGGTACATGGAACCAAGAGACCCAGTACTTC.

There are a few counts of this clone. The gene calls are TRBV7-8 and TRBJ1-1, with a possible D match to TRBD1 (5 bases). Trimming removed 1 base at V and 3 bases at J, with 12 bases between. Germline CDR1 and CDR2: SGHVS and FQNEAQ. The CDR3 has 15 residues. The CDR3: CASSLVVRADTEAFF. The CDR3 nucleotides are TGTGCCAGCAGCTTAGTGGTCAGGGCGGACACTGAAGCTTTCTTT. The whole variable domain, filled in from reference TRBV7-8 and TRBJ1-1, reads GAGVSQSPRYKVAKRGQDVALRCDPISGHVSLFWYQQALGQGPEFLTYFQNEAQLDKSGLPSDRFFAERPEGSVSTLKIQRTQQEDSAVYLCASSLVVRADTEAFFGQGTRLTVV.

The chain employs TRBV7-9 and TRBJ1-4; perhaps TRBD1 as D (6 bases). Trimming stripped 2 bases from V and 5 bases from J, with 12 bases between. The CDR3 covers 15 residues. Germline V lookup: CDR1 SEHNR, CDR2 FQNEAQ (reference sequence). CDR3 region: CASSLRTERNEKLFF. The CDR3 region has the DNA TGTGCCAGCAGCTTAAGGACAGAACGAAATGAAAAACTGTTTTTT.

The genes are TRBV7-2 and TRBJ1-2; the D gene is possibly TRBD1 (6 bases). The CDR3 sequence is 13 residues long. Between the trimmed V and J ends, which lost 5 bases and 4 bases, there was a span of 11 bases. Germline-derived CDR1 and CDR2 are SGHTA and FQGNSA. In nucleotides, the CDR3 is TGTGCCAGCAGCACAGGAGGGGGCTATGGCTACACCTTC. Its translation is CASSTGGGYGYTF.